This is a list of T cell receptor beta chains from one sample in a study of T cell changes during pregnancy in multiple sclerosis. Clones were read by immunoSEQ multiplex PCR, and TCRdb kept only the in-frame ones, dropping some. The sample holds over 55,000 clones, roughly nine tenths seen once. Sequenced material: peripheral blood, taken after pregnancy. The source of these receptors is a female donor in good health, enrolled as a control in a pregnancy study. Each CDR3 is given with its conserved first and last residue. The D gene is left open where the match is weak. Not all rows give a size; the values are once, few, many and, for expanded clones, a class.

DNA	CDR3	V	size	D	J
TGTGCCAGCAGTCCGGGACTCGTATCAGATACGCAGTATTTT	CASSPGLVSDTQYF	TRBV27	NA	NA	TRBJ2-3
TGCGCCAGCAGCCCCGGGACAGCGATAAACACCGGGGAGCTGTTTTTT	CASSPGTAINTGELFF	TRBV5-1	NA	TRBD1	TRBJ2-2
TGTGCCTGGGGTCTCCGGGGGGATGAAAAACTGTTTTTT	CAWGLRGDEKLFF	TRBV30	NA	NA	TRBJ1-4
TGTGCCAGCAGTGGAAGAAGGGACAGGGGATCCTCTGGGGCCAACGTCCTGACTTTC	CASSGRRDRGSSGANVLTF	TRBV2	NA	TRBD1	TRBJ2-6
TGTGCCAGCAGCCGCACCTCGTTAAGAGCGGGAGATAGGTTCTACGAGCAGTACTTC	CASSRTSLRAGDRFYEQYF	TRBV9	NA	TRBD2	TRBJ2-7
TGTGCCAGCAGCTTAGGGGGGACAGTCTACGAGCAGTACTTC	CASSLGGTVYEQYF	TRBV7-2	NA	TRBD1	TRBJ2-7
TGCGCCAGCAGCCATGGCGGACAGGGAGACGGGACACCCCTCCACTTT	CASSHGGQGDGTPLHF	TRBV4-3	NA	TRBD1	TRBJ1-6
TGTGCCAGCTCACCGCGGGACAGGGTGGAATCCTACGAGCAGTACTTC	CASSPRDRVESYEQYF	TRBV18	NA	TRBD1	TRBJ2-7
TGTGCCAGCAGCTATAACACAGGATATAGCAATCAGCCCCAGCATTTT	CASSYNTGYSNQPQHF	TRBV5-8	NA	NA	TRBJ1-5
TGTGCCAGCAATTGGGACAGGGGAGCGGTGCAGTACTTC	CASNWDRGAVQYF	TRBV11-2	NA	TRBD1	TRBJ2-7
TGTGCCATCAGTAGAGGACAGGACTTAAATGAAAAACTGTTTTTT	CAISRGQDLNEKLFF	TRBV10-3	NA	TRBD1	TRBJ1-4
TGTGCCAGCAGTGGACAGCTTCCGAACACTGAAGCTTTCTTT	CASSGQLPNTEAFF	TRBV6-1	NA	NA	TRBJ1-1
TGTGCCAGCAGTGCCAATAGCAATCAGCCCCAGCATTTT	CASSANSNQPQHF	TRBV6-4	few	NA	TRBJ1-5
TGTGCCTGGAGTGTATCGGGAGGGTCCTACGAGCAGTACTTC	CAWSVSGGSYEQYF	TRBV30	NA	TRBD2	TRBJ2-7
TGTGCCAGCAGCCGGGAGGGGCGCGACTATGGCTACACCTTC	CASSREGRDYGYTF	TRBV6-1	NA	NA	TRBJ1-2
TGTGCCACCAGCACTTCGGGACAGGGCCTTACGGAGCAGTACTTC	CATSTSGQGLTEQYF	TRBV15	NA	TRBD1	TRBJ2-7
TGTGCCATCAGTGAATCGGGGACAGTATCCTCACCCCTCCACTTT	CAISESGTVSSPLHF	TRBV10-3	NA	TRBD1	TRBJ1-6
TGTGCCTGGAGCGGGGGACCTCGGGTAGATACGCAGTATTTT	CAWSGGPRVDTQYF	TRBV30	NA	NA	TRBJ2-3
TGCGCCAGCAGCCGTCCGGGAGATACGCAGTATTTT	CASSRPGDTQYF	TRBV5-1	NA	NA	TRBJ2-3
TGTACCCTAATGGGCAGGGGCGGGGGTAGCTATGGCTACACCTTC	CTLMGRGGGSYGYTF	TRBV5-5	once	NA	TRBJ1-2
TGTGCCAGCAGCTTAGGGGGGAGGGGGAATTCACCCCTCCACTTT	CASSLGGRGNSPLHF	TRBV11-2	NA	NA	TRBJ1-6
TGTGCCAGCAGGGGGAGGGAAAACCAAGCTTTCTTT	CASRGRENQAFF	TRBV6-4	NA	NA	TRBJ1-1
TGCAGCGTTGACGACAGTAGGGACACTGAAGCTTTCTTT	CSVDDSRDTEAFF	TRBV29-1	NA	NA	TRBJ1-1
TGTGCCAGCAGCTTAAAAGACAGATTTTTAGAGACCCAGTACTTC	CASSLKDRFLETQYF	TRBV11-3	NA	NA	TRBJ2-5
TGTGCCAGCAGCTATCGGACTAGCGGCTTAGGCAACGAGCAGTACTTC	CASSYRTSGLGNEQYF	TRBV7-9	NA	TRBD2	TRBJ2-7
TGTGCCAGCAGCTTGGGTTTCGGGCGGGGTACTGAAGCTTTCTTT	CASSLGFGRGTEAFF	TRBV5-6	NA	NA	TRBJ1-1
TGTGCCAGCAGCTTCGGGGAGGGGGAAAAACTGTTTTTT	CASSFGEGEKLFF	TRBV7-2	NA	NA	TRBJ1-4
TGCAGCGGTAGACTAGCGGGAGAAACCGGGGAGCTGTTTTTT	CSGRLAGETGELFF	TRBV29-1	NA	TRBD2	TRBJ2-2
TGTGCCAGCAGCTTAGTAGGGCTAGCGGGGGGGCGCACAGATACGCAGTATTTT	CASSLVGLAGGRTDTQYF	TRBV7-2	NA	TRBD2	TRBJ2-3
TGTGCCAGCAGCCTAAGTGCAGGGTTGGGAGGCTACACCTTC	CASSLSAGLGGYTF	TRBV7-9	NA	NA	TRBJ1-2
TGCAGCGTTGCAGCGGGGGGGGACAATGAGCAGTTCTTC	CSVAAGGDNEQFF	TRBV29-1	once	TRBD2	TRBJ2-1
TGTGCCAGCATAATGGACAGGGGCACAGATACGCAGTATTTT	CASIMDRGTDTQYF	TRBV6-1	NA	TRBD1	TRBJ2-3
TGTGCCAGCAGTGACTCCCCCAGCTCCTACAATGAGCAGTTCTTC	CASSDSPSSYNEQFF	TRBV6-4	NA	NA	TRBJ2-1
TGTGCTAGTGGTTTGGTAATAGGGACGGGACTCACAGATACGCAGTATTTT	CASGLVIGTGLTDTQYF	TRBV12-5	NA	NA	TRBJ2-3
TGCGCCAGCAGCCAAGACTCCCTAGCGGGGGGGCGTGATGAGCAGTTCTTC	CASSQDSLAGGRDEQFF	TRBV4-3	NA	TRBD2	TRBJ2-1
TGTGCCTGGAGTGTAGTAGCGGGGGTCGGGGAGCTGTTTTTT	CAWSVVAGVGELFF	TRBV30	NA	TRBD2	TRBJ2-2
TGTGCCAGCAGCTTAGCGTCGGGAGTAGCCCCCTACGAGCAGTACTTC	CASSLASGVAPYEQYF	TRBV11-3	NA	NA	TRBJ2-7
TGTGCCAGCAGTGGGGGGAGACAGGGGTTGGCTTTCTTT	CASSGGRQGLAFF	TRBV9	NA	TRBD1	TRBJ1-1
TGTGCCAGCAGCCCACAGGGAAACTATGGCTACACCTTC	CASSPQGNYGYTF	TRBV7-9	NA	NA	TRBJ1-2
TGTGCCAGCAGCCTAATGAACAGCGGGGGGCTCCAAGAGACCCAGTACTTC	CASSLMNSGGLQETQYF	TRBV7-2	NA	TRBD2	TRBJ2-5
TGTGCCAGCAGCTCCCCCCCAGGGTTCGATGGCTACACCTTC	CASSSPPGFDGYTF	TRBV7-9	NA	NA	TRBJ1-2
TGTGCCAGCAGCCAAGTTGGGGGGACTAGCGGGAGGAGTTACGAGCAGTACTTC	CASSQVGGTSGRSYEQYF	TRBV4-2	NA	TRBD2	TRBJ2-7
TGTGCCAGCAGCCCAGGGACTAGCGGCGAGCAGTACTTC	CASSPGTSGEQYF	TRBV9	NA	TRBD2	TRBJ2-7
TGTGCCAGCAGCGTAGGGTCCCTAGCGTCGGATACGCAGTATTTT	CASSVGSLASDTQYF	TRBV9	NA	NA	TRBJ2-3
TGTGCCAGCAGTTTGACCATGGGGGGGTCGTCCTACGAGCAGTACTTC	CASSLTMGGSSYEQYF	TRBV28	NA	TRBD2	TRBJ2-7
TGTGCCAGCAGCCCTACACAGGGGACAACTACGCGGGAGCAGTACTTC	CASSPTQGTTTREQYF	TRBV7-2	NA	TRBD1	TRBJ2-7
TGTGCCAGCAGCTTAGCCCCCTTAGCGGGGGGCAATGAGCAGTTCTTC	CASSLAPLAGGNEQFF	TRBV7-9	NA	TRBD2	TRBJ2-1
TGTGCCAGCTCACCCCCTGGACAGGGGACGCACAATGAGCAGTTCTTC	CASSPPGQGTHNEQFF	TRBV18	NA	TRBD1	TRBJ2-1